This T cell receptor beta chain was retrieved from a study of T cells in Graves' hyperthyroidism and ophthalmopathy. This clonotype was detected many times. TCR beta CDR3 regions were amplified from RNA transcripts. HTBI primers were employed in a first-round RT-PCR of the TCR CDR3. TCRdb re-analysed the multiplex PCR reads in MiXCR, keeping a single row per CDR3 protein. The sample carries 400,000 to 600,000 distinct CDR3 sequences, about a fifth recorded once. The sequence was obtained from a man aged 18 to 29 with Graves' hyperthyroidism. The sequenced sample was blood.

The CDR3 spells CATSTGRGTGELFF. The DNA for the CDR3 is TGTGCCACCAGCACAGGGAGAGGAACCGGGGAGCTGTTTTTT. The chain employs TRBV15 and TRBJ2-2; D is possibly TRBD1 or TRBD2 (5 bases each). This CDR3 is built from 14 residues. V lost 4 bases and J lost 5, with 11 bases in between. CDR1 and CDR2 from the germline V gene are LNHNV and YYDKDF (reference sequence).